This T cell receptor beta chain was captured in a study of OX40 agonist ivuxolimab in advanced cancers. Study-level information: Participants averaged about 66 years of age (range about 23 to 79) and were roughly 83% male. Regarding the study as a whole: Expanded clones tended on average to be more numerous among CD8+ T cells than CD4+.

Profiled with immunoSEQ multiplex PCR; TCRdb holds only in-frame clones, not every one. Here the sample spans fewer than 75,000 clones, roughly 86% being singletons. With 0 bases removed from V and 5 bases from J, the gap between germline ends came to 11 bases. The V gene's germline CDR1 is SGHRS and CDR2 YFSETQ. CDR3 length: 14 residues. There are a few counts of this clone. Its antigen is still unknown. Patients with autoimmune history or systemic immunosuppression were excluded. This chain connects TRBV5-1 to TRBJ2-5; D not resolved. Here the sequenced sample was CD4+ or CD8+ T cells sorted from blood, taken in a trial of the OX40 agonist ivuxolimab. The TCR originated in an adult with an advanced solid tumor such as melanoma, head and neck, liver or kidney cancer. CDR3 nucleotides: TGCGCCAGCAGCTTGGTGGCTTTATGGGAGACCCAGTACTTC. It codes for CASSLVALWETQYF. Together with reference TRBV5-1 and TRBJ2-5, the CDR3 gives the full variable domain: KAGVTQTPRYLIKTRGQQVTLSCSPISGHRSVSWYQQTPGQGLQFLFEYFSETQRNKGNFPGRFSGRQFSNSRSEMNVSTLELGDSALYLCASSLVALWETQYFGPGTRLLVL.